The 8 T cell receptor beta chains below come from one sample, sequenced in a study of blood T cell repertoires in COVID-19. Some clones are missing from TCRdb's copy, which holds only in-frame ones; the method was immunoSEQ multiplex PCR. The data show roughly 300,000 clones, with roughly 86% seen just once and 9% to 9.5% held by the top ten. Input material: peripheral blood. The origin of the receptors is a man aged 18 to 35 with active or convalescent COVID-19.

The gene calls are TRBV2 and TRBJ2-1; 9 bases fit TRBD2. The CDR3 consists of 16 residues. V gave up 7 bases and J gave up 9 bases; unmatched junction bases: 16. Germline V gene data show CDR1 as SNHLY and CDR2 as FYNNEI. The CDR3 loop is CASMDGSGGPRPEQFF. The CDR3 region has the DNA TGTGCCAGCATGGACGGGAGCGGGGGGCCCAGGCCTGAGCAGTTCTTC. Full variable domain (remainder filled in from reference TRBV2 and TRBJ2-1): EPEVTQTPSHQVTQMGQEVILRCVPISNHLYFYWYRQILGQKVEFLVSFYNNEISEKSEIFDDQFSVERPDGSNFTLKIRSTKLEDSAMYFCASMDGSGGPRPEQFFGPGTRLTVL.

The rearrangement uses TRBV9 and TRBJ1-1, with 9 nucleotides matching TRBD1. Germline values: CDR1 SGDLS, CDR2 YYNGEE. The CDR3 sequence is 15 residues long. The V gene end was trimmed by 5 bases and the J gene end by 0 bases; junction bases not matched to a gene: 5. This CDR3 reads CASRGTGSLNTEAFF. Here the CDR3 DNA reads TGTGCCAGCAGGGGGACAGGGTCGTTGAACACTGAAGCTTTCTTT.

The V and J genes are TRBV2 and TRBJ2-7; no clear D gene. V lost 3 bases and J lost 5, with 14 bases in between. Germline V gene data show CDR1 as SNHLY and CDR2 as FYNNEI. The CDR3 is made up of 14 amino acids. In DNA form, the CDR3 reads TGTGCCAGCAGTGACCTCTCCCATGGCAACGAGCAGTACTTC. This translates into CASSDLSHGNEQYF.

This rearrangement joins TRBV7-8 to TRBJ1-2; D is unclear. The germline gives CDR1 SGHVS, CDR2 FQNEAQ. V dropped 0 bases and J dropped 6 bases, with 26 bases sitting between them. The CDR3 has 19 amino acids. This CDR3 is CASSLAAIIVGSGRNGYTF. For the CDR3, the DNA is TGTGCCAGCAGCTTAGCGGCGATCATAGTCGGCAGCGGGCGTAATGGCTACACCTTC. Together with reference TRBV7-8 and TRBJ1-2, the CDR3 gives the full variable domain: GAGVSQSPRYKVAKRGQDVALRCDPISGHVSLFWYQQALGQGPEFLTYFQNEAQLDKSGLPSDRFFAERPEGSVSTLKIQRTQQEDSAVYLCASSLAAIIVGSGRNGYTFGSGTRLTVV.

The chain joins TRBV5-5 to TRBJ2-1, with 8 bases that match TRBD1. Germline trimming cut 2 bases from V and 6 bases from J; bases unmatched to any gene: 7. Germline loops: CDR1 SGHKS, CDR2 YYEKEE (reference sequence). The CDR3 is 15 residues long. The CDR3 sequence: CASSLDRGAANEQFF. The DNA for the CDR3 is TGTGCCAGCAGCTTAGACAGGGGCGCTGCCAATGAGCAGTTCTTC.

As to this clone: Other nucleotide sequences in the sample specify the same CDR3. The chain is built from TRBV6-5 and TRBJ1-1, with no clear D. Germline values: CDR1 MNHEY, CDR2 SVGAGI. V dropped 6 bases and J dropped 0 bases, with 11 bases sitting between them. The CDR3 is 14 residues long. The CDR3 spells CASSQRQLNTEAFF. CDR3 nucleotide sequence: TGTGCCAGCAGCCAACGACAACTGAACACTGAAGCTTTCTTT.

The gene calls are TRBV28 and TRBJ2-7, with 9 bases that match TRBD1. The V and J ends lost 6 bases and 6 bases, in that order; junction bases with no gene match: 9. The CDR3 covers 14 residues. CDR1 is MDHEN and CDR2 is SYDVKM in the germline V gene. The CDR3 coding sequence is TGTGCCAGCAGGCCCGGGACAGGGATAATCGAGCAGTACTTC. It yields the protein CASRPGTGIIEQYF.

The chain recombines TRBV4-2 with TRBJ2-3; 9 bases line up with TRBD2. Germline CDR1 and CDR2: LGHNA and YNFKEQ. V lost 3 bases, J lost 2 bases, and 6 bases stayed unmatched. The CDR3 loop spans 16 amino acids. In DNA, the CDR3 is TGTGCCAGCAGCCAGATGACTAGCGGTCCCACAGATACGCAGTATTTT. Its protein product is CASSQMTSGPTDTQYF.